Included here is one T cell receptor beta chain sequence, with context. Repertoires were generated with immunoSEQ multiplex PCR, while TCRdb's copy carries only in-frame clones and drops some. The table shows under 450,000 clones, with about 95% occurring only once. The sample is drawn from a study of shared T cell receptors in the human thymus. The CDR3 runs 16 residues. Germline CDR1 and CDR2: MNHEY and SVGAGI. Deletions cut 0 bases from V and 0 bases from J, with 12 bases between. The V gene is TRBV6-5, the J gene TRBJ2-7, with D possibly matching TRBD2 (6 bases). The sample taken for sequencing was thymocytes. This sequence originates from a human donor. CDR3 protein: CASSYSQAGSSYEQYF. Written as DNA, the CDR3 is TGTGCCAGCAGTTACTCGCAAGCGGGTTCCTCCTACGAGCAGTACTTC.